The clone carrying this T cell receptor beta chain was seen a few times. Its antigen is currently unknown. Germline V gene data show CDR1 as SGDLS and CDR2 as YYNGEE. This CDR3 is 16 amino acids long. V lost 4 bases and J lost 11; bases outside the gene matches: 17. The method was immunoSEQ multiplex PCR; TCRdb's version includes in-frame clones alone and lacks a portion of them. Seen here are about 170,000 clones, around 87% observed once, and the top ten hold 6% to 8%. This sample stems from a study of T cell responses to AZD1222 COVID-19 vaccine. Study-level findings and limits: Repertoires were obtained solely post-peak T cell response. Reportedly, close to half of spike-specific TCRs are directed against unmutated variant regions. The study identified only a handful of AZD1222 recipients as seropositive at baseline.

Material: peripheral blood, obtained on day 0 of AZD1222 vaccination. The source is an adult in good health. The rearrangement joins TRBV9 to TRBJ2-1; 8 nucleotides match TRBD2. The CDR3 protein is CASSPAATSGTMKQFF. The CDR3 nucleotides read TGTGCCAGCAGCCCAGCGGCCACTAGCGGAACAATGAAGCAGTTCTTC.